The next 18 T cell receptor beta chains were all read from a single sample in a study of CD8+ T cells in alopecia areata. The authors extracted RNA and reverse transcribed it into cDNA as the sequencing template. Profiling relied on immunoSEQ multiplex PCR, and the TCRdb table lists in-frame clones only, not all of them. Of around 150,000 clones detected, around 57% appear once; the ten largest clones hold 4.5% to 5%. The sample was CD4+ T cells sorted from blood. All receptors come from a human donor in good health.

The chain joins TRBV29-1 to TRBJ1-1, with D unresolved. The germline V and J ends were trimmed by 5 bases and 5 bases, with 9 bases remaining between them. The CDR3 totals 11 residues. The germline V gene encodes CDR1 SQVTM and CDR2 ANQGSEA. The CDR3 region is CSVTTYTEAFF. The CDR3 DNA follows: TGCAGCGTTACTACTTATACTGAAGCTTTCTTT.

The chain employs TRBV29-1 and TRBJ1-2; D is unclear. The CDR3 length is 14 residues. From germline, CDR1 is SQVTM and CDR2 ANQGSEA. V lost 7 bases to trimming and J lost 7 bases, with 22 bases between them. The CDR3 protein is CSAMSPGKVAGYTF. CDR3 coding DNA: TGCAGCGCGATGTCCCCGGGCAAGGTCGCTGGCTACACCTTC.

The chain joins TRBV30 to TRBJ2-6; D remains unclear. The CDR3 has 15 residues. Germline loops: CDR1 GTSNPN, CDR2 SVGIG (reference sequence). Trimming removed 6 bases from V and 0 bases from J, with 12 bases in between. The CDR3 here is CACSAPDSGANVLTF. The DNA for the CDR3 is TGTGCCTGCAGCGCCCCAGACTCTGGGGCCAACGTCCTGACTTTC.

This clone has only a few counts. J is TRBJ2-7 and V is TRBV18; D is uncertain. The V end was cut by 0 bases, the J end by 3 bases, with 6 bases between. The CDR3 consists of 13 residues. Germline CDR1 reads KGHSH; CDR2 reads LQKENI. CDR3 sequence (DNA): TGTGCCAGCTCACCACCGTCCAACTACGAGCAGTACTTC. Translated: CASSPPSNYEQYF. The complete variable domain, with remaining parts taken from reference TRBV18 and TRBJ2-7, reads NAGVMQNPRHLVRRRGQEARLRCSPMKGHSHVYWYRQLPEEGLKFMVYLQKENIIDESGMPKERFSAEFPKEGPSILRIQQVVRGDSAAYFCASSPPSNYEQYFGPGTRLTVT.

This clone appeared a few times. This chain uses TRBV29-1 with TRBJ2-1, with TRBD1 identical over 9 bases. The germline CDR1 and CDR2 sequences are SQVTM and ANQGSEA. The CDR3 totals 16 residues. Losses at the gene ends were 2 bases for V and 6 bases for J; bases not matched to a gene: 11. The CDR3 is CSVEIRDRERANEQFF. The CDR3 DNA is TGCAGCGTTGAAATCCGGGACAGGGAGAGGGCCAATGAGCAGTTCTTC.

This chain links TRBV30 with TRBJ1-4, with D maybe TRBD1 (5 bases). CDR3 size: 11 residues. Trimming removed 2 bases from V and 7 bases from J, with 5 bases in between. Germline CDR1 reads GTSNPN; CDR2 reads SVGIG (reference sequence). DNA for the CDR3: TGTGCCTGGAGTCAGGGTGAAAAACTGTTTTTT. Residues: CAWSQGEKLFF.

The chain carries TRBV29-1 and TRBJ2-7, with 7 bases aligning to TRBD2. The trim removed 0 bases at V and 2 bases at J, leaving 7 bases unmatched. The length of the CDR3 is 15 residues. Germline CDR1 reads SQVTM; CDR2 reads ANQGSEA. Here the CDR3 reads CSVEEGRGGPYEQYF. In DNA, the CDR3 is TGCAGCGTTGAAGAGGGTAGGGGAGGGCCCTACGAGCAGTACTTC.

V is TRBV7-9 and J is TRBJ1-5; D gene unclear. V was cut by 3 bases and J by 4 bases, with 7 bases left in between. The germline V gene encodes CDR1 SEHNR and CDR2 FQNEAQ (reference sequence). This CDR3 comprises 13 residues. CDR3 coding DNA: TGTGCCAGCAGCTTTTGGGAGAATCAGCCCCAGCATTTT. Translated: CASSFWENQPQHF.

This clone was counted between two and nine times. The chain links TRBV29-1 to TRBJ2-2, with 8 positions matching TRBD1. V trimming: 4 bases; J trimming: 7 bases; junction bases outside the gene matches: 11. This CDR3 has 15 residues. The germline CDR1 and CDR2 sequences are SQVTM and ANQGSEA. CDR3 in amino acids: CSVGQLAGGFGELFF. The DNA of the CDR3 is TGCAGCGTTGGCCAATTGGCAGGGGGCTTCGGGGAGCTGTTTTTT.

The genes are TRBV5-4 and TRBJ1-1, with 7 bases that match TRBD1. Germline trimming cut 1 base from V and 7 bases from J; bases unmatched to any gene: 10. In germline, CDR1 is SGHNT, CDR2 YYREEE (reference sequence). The CDR3 sequence is 15 residues long. CDR3 region: CASSLFRSGGDEAFF. CDR3 DNA sequence: TGTGCCAGCAGCTTGTTCCGGTCAGGGGGTGATGAAGCTTTCTTT.

The V gene is TRBV5-1, the J gene TRBJ2-1; the D gene is possibly TRBD2 (5 bases). The CDR3 runs to 14 residues. The germline V and J ends were trimmed by 1 base and 4 bases, with 9 bases remaining between them. Germline CDR1 is SGHRS and CDR2 is YFSETQ. DNA for the CDR3: TGCGCCAGCAGCTTGATAGCGCCTTACAATGAGCAGTTCTTC. Residues: CASSLIAPYNEQFF.

This chain uses TRBV29-1 with TRBJ1-1; D unresolved. V lost 0 bases to trimming and J lost 0 bases, with 8 bases between them. The CDR3 loop spans 14 amino acids. Germline CDR1 SQVTM, CDR2 ANQGSEA. The CDR3 loop is CSVEEGGMNTEAFF. CDR3 DNA: TGCAGCGTTGAAGAGGGAGGAATGAACACTGAAGCTTTCTTT.

The rearrangement uses TRBV19 and TRBJ2-7; 9 nucleotides line up with TRBD1. Germline loops: CDR1 LNHDA, CDR2 SQIVND (reference sequence). V shed 7 bases, J shed 0 bases, and the junction held 4 bases outside the gene matches. The CDR3 has 14 amino acids. In DNA form, the CDR3 reads TGTGCCAGTACCGGGACAGGGAACTCCTACGAGCAGTACTTC. Translation gives CASTGTGNSYEQYF. Looking up the rest from reference TRBV19 and TRBJ2-7 gives the full variable domain: DGGITQSPKYLFRKEGQNVTLSCEQNLNHDAMYWYRQDPGQGLRLIYYSQIVNDFQKGDIAEGYSVSREKKESFPLTVTSAQKNPTAFYLCASTGTGNSYEQYFGPGTRLTVT.

J is TRBJ2-5 and V is TRBV15; the D gene is possibly TRBD2 (5 bases). The V end lost 2 bases, the J end lost 0 bases, and 7 bases lay between the germline ends. The length of the CDR3 is 14 residues. CDR1 is LNHNV and CDR2 is YYDKDF in the germline V gene (reference sequence). DNA for the CDR3: TGTGCCACCAGCAGATGGGAGTACCAAGAGACCCAGTACTTC. Its translation: CATSRWEYQETQYF.

V is TRBV7-9 and J is TRBJ2-7, with TRBD2 as a possible D gene (6 bases). The CDR3 runs 12 residues. CDR1 is SEHNR and CDR2 is FQNEAQ in the germline V gene (reference sequence). V was shortened by 3 bases and J by 6 bases, with 9 bases between the two germline ends. CDR3 DNA sequence: TGTGCCAGCAGCTTCTCAGCGGGCGAGCAGTACTTC. Protein sequence: CASSFSAGEQYF.

The table lists this clone with a few counts. This chain's CDR3 is CSVRQTSNQPQHF. The CDR3 DNA is TGCAGCGTTAGACAGACTAGCAATCAGCCCCAGCATTTT. This chain uses TRBV29-1 with TRBJ1-5; D possibly corresponds to TRBD1 (5 bases). Trimming cost V 5 bases and J 0 bases, with 8 bases left between them. Germline V gene lookup returns CDR1 SQVTM and CDR2 ANQGSEA. This CDR3 is built from 13 residues.

V and J are TRBV2 and TRBJ1-2, with a tentative D call TRBD1 (5 bases). The V gene's germline CDR1 is SNHLY and CDR2 FYNNEI. The V end lost 6 bases, the J end lost 2 bases, and 7 bases lay between the germline ends. This CDR3 has 12 amino acids. The CDR3 region has the DNA TGTGCCAGCAGAAGGGGCAACTATGGCTACACCTTC. Translation gives CASRRGNYGYTF.

This clone showed up just a few times. The rearrangement uses TRBV30 and TRBJ1-1; weak D call: TRBD1 (5 bases). V dropped 3 bases and J dropped 1 base, with 12 bases sitting between them. Germline V gene sequence: CDR1 GTSNPN, CDR2 SVGIG (reference sequence). The CDR3 runs 14 residues. The CDR3 here is CAWRPGLKNTEAFF. The CDR3 coding sequence is TGTGCCTGGAGACCGGGACTCAAGAACACTGAAGCTTTCTTT.